This T cell receptor (beta chain) was observed in a study of response to subunit inactivated influenza vaccine. One entry per CDR3 protein results from TCRdb running MiXCR on the RT-PCR reads. The table includes about 700,000 distinct CDR3 sequences, around a sixth detected once. J was trimmed by 3 bases and V by 6 bases; bases with no gene match: 11. The CDR3 consists of 14 residues. The germline V gene has CDR1 DFQATT and CDR2 SNEGSKA (reference sequence). This clonotype has ten or more counts. The clonotype was recovered from a man over 45 who received an inactivated influenza vaccine. The V gene is TRBV20-1, the J gene TRBJ2-7; 7 bases align to TRBD1. The sequences come from PBMCs from blood, collected roughly 12 days after vaccination. The CDR3 DNA reads TGCAGTGCGATCGACAGGGACAGTAGCTACGAGCAGTACTTC. It codes for CSAIDRDSSYEQYF.